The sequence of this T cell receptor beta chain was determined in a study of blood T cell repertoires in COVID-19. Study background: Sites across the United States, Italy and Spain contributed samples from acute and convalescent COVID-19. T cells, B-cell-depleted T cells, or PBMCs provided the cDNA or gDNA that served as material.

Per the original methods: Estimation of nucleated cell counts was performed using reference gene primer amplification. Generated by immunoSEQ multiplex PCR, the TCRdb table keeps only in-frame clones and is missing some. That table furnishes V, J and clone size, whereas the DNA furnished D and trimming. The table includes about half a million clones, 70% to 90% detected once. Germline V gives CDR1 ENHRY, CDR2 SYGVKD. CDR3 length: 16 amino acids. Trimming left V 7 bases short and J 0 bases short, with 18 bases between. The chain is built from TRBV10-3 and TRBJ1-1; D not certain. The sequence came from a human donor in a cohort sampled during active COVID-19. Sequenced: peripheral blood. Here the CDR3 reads CAITPRASPMNTEAFF. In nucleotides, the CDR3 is TGTGCCATCACCCCGCGAGCGTCGCCCATGAACACTGAAGCTTTCTTT.